This T cell receptor beta chain was profiled in a study of T cell responses to AZD1222 COVID-19 vaccine. In regard to this clone: Its antigen is as yet unknown.

Clones were sequenced by immunoSEQ multiplex PCR, and TCRdb holds only the in-frame ones, with some missing. Of around 140,000 clones listed, over 85% are singletons. Overall study findings and caveats: Repertoire samples came only from after the peak T cell response. Spike-specific TCR breadth and depth grew following two AZD1222 doses.

The material sequenced was peripheral blood, taken on day 0 of AZD1222 vaccination. This TCR derives from an adult in good health.

The CDR3: CASSPLGTYSNQPQHF. The CDR3 DNA sequence: TGTGCCAGCAGTCCCCTAGGGACCTATAGCAATCAGCCCCAGCATTTT. The genes are TRBV6-2 or TRBV6-3 and TRBJ1-5; D perhaps matches TRBD1 (5 bases). Germline V gives CDR1 MNHEY, CDR2 SVGEGT. Trimming took 5 bases from V and 0 from J, leaving 14 bases between them. The CDR3 is made up of 16 amino acids.